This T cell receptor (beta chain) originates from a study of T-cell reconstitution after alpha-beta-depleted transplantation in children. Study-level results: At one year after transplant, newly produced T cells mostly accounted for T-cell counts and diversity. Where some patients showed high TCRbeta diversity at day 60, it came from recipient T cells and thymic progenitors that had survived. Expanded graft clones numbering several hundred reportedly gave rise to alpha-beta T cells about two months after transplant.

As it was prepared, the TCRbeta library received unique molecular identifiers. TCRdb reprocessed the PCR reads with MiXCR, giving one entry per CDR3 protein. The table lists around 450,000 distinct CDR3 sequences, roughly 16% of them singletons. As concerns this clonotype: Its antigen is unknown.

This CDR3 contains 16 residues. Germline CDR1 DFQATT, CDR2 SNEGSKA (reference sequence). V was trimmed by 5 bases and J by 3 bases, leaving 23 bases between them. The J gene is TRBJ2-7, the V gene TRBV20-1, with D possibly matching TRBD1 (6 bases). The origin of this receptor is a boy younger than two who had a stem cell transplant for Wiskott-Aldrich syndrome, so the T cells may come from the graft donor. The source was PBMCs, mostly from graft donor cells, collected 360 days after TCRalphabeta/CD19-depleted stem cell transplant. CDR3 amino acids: CSAERLRGRGVYEQYF. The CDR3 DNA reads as TGCAGTGCTGAACGACTCAGGGGCCGTGGGGTCTACGAGCAGTACTTC.